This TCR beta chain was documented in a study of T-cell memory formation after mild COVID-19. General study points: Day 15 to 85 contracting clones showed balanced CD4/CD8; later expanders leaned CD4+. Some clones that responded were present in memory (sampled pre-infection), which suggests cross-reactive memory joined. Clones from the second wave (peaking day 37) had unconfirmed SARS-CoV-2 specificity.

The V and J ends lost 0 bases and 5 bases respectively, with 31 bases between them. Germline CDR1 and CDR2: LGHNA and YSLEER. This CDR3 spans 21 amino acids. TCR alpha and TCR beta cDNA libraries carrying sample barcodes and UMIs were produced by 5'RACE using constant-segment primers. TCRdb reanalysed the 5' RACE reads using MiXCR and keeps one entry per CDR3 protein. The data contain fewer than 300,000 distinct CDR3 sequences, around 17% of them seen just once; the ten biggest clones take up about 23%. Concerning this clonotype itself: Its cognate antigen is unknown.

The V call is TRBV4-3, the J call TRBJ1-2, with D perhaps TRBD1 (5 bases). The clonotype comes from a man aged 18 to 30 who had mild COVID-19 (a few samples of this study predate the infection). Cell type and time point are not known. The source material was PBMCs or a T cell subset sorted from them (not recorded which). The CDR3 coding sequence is TGCGCCAGCAGCCAAGAGGGGGATTTTGGGTCGCGGTCGCTGGGCCGTTATGGCTACACCTTC. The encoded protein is CASSQEGDFGSRSLGRYGYTF.